This is a list of T cell receptor beta chains from one sample in a study of early T cells in non-severe SARS-CoV-2 infection. TCRdb independently ran MiXCR on the 5' RACE reads; one entry per CDR3 protein. The sample has about 80,000 distinct CDR3 sequences, approximately 9.1% seen once. The sequenced sample was whole blood. The origin of the receptors is an adult who was a healthcare worker with PCR-confirmed SARS-CoV-2 infection or an uninfected control (not recorded which). Both conserved end residues are part of each CDR3. Fields, in order: D gene, V gene, clone size, J gene, CDR3 DNA, CDR3 protein. D genes are given only for firm matches. Size is stated for part of the rows, as once, few or many counts, or as a class when the clone is expanded.

d_gene: .; v_gene: TRBV11-2; abundance: many; j_gene: TRBJ2-1; CDR3nt: TGTGCCAGCAGCCCCGGGACAAGTGAGCAGTTCTTC; CDR3aa: CASSPGTSEQFF
d_gene: TRBD2; v_gene: TRBV6-1; abundance: .; j_gene: TRBJ2-7; CDR3nt: TGTGCCAGCAGTGTCCACTCTAGCGGGAGCTCCGACGAGCAGTACTTC; CDR3aa: CASSVHSSGSSDEQYF
d_gene: .; v_gene: TRBV9; abundance: .; j_gene: TRBJ1-2; CDR3nt: TGTGCCAGCAGCCCAGGTCCGGCTTATGGCTACACCTTC; CDR3aa: CASSPGPAYGYTF
d_gene: .; v_gene: TRBV28; abundance: many; j_gene: TRBJ2-2; CDR3nt: TGTGCCAGCAGGTCCACCGGGGAGCTGTTTTTT; CDR3aa: CASRSTGELFF
d_gene: .; v_gene: TRBV5-1; abundance: many; j_gene: TRBJ1-2; CDR3nt: TGCGCCAGCAGCTTGATCTTCGGAGCAACTAACTATGGCTACACCTTC; CDR3aa: CASSLIFGATNYGYTF
d_gene: .; v_gene: TRBV14; abundance: .; j_gene: TRBJ1-3; CDR3nt: TGTGCCAGCAGCCACCCACCTACAGGATCTGGAAACACCATATATTTT; CDR3aa: CASSHPPTGSGNTIYF
d_gene: .; v_gene: TRBV18; abundance: .; j_gene: TRBJ1-1; CDR3nt: TGTGCCAGCTCAGCGGCAGTCTCCCACCCCACTGAAGCTTTCTTT; CDR3aa: CASSAAVSHPTEAFF
d_gene: TRBD2; v_gene: TRBV7-6; abundance: many; j_gene: TRBJ2-3; CDR3nt: TGTGCCAGCAGCTTAGGCAGCGGGAGGACCAGCACAGATACGCAGTATTTT; CDR3aa: CASSLGSGRTSTDTQYF
d_gene: TRBD1; v_gene: TRBV18; abundance: .; j_gene: TRBJ2-7; CDR3nt: TGTGCCAGCTCACCACCGGGACAGGGAAGCATCGAGCAGTACTTC; CDR3aa: CASSPPGQGSIEQYF
d_gene: TRBD2; v_gene: TRBV12-3/TRBV12-4; abundance: .; j_gene: TRBJ2-7; CDR3nt: TGTGCCAGCAGTTTTGGAACTAGCGTCAGGTACGAGCAGTACTTC; CDR3aa: CASSFGTSVRYEQYF
d_gene: TRBD1; v_gene: TRBV27; abundance: medium-sized; j_gene: TRBJ2-2; CDR3nt: TGTGCCAGCAGTTTATACAGGGGGCGGACCGGGGAGCTGTTTTTT; CDR3aa: CASSLYRGRTGELFF
d_gene: .; v_gene: TRBV6-6; abundance: few; j_gene: TRBJ2-7; CDR3nt: TGTGCCAGCAGTTACCTACATGCTATTGGCGGCTCCTACGAGCAGTACTTC; CDR3aa: CASSYLHAIGGSYEQYF
d_gene: .; v_gene: TRBV19; abundance: .; j_gene: TRBJ1-5; CDR3nt: TGTGCCAGTAGTGTAACAGGGTTTAGCAATCAGCCCCAGCATTTT; CDR3aa: CASSVTGFSNQPQHF
d_gene: TRBD1; v_gene: TRBV11-2; abundance: few; j_gene: TRBJ2-3; CDR3nt: TGTGCCAGCAGGACTGGAACCTGGGACAGGAGCACAGATACGCAGTATTTT; CDR3aa: CASRTGTWDRSTDTQYF
d_gene: .; v_gene: TRBV20-1; abundance: few; j_gene: TRBJ2-2; CDR3nt: TGCAGTGCTAGGGCTAGTTTCACCGGGGAGCTGTTTTTT; CDR3aa: CSARASFTGELFF
d_gene: TRBD2; v_gene: TRBV2; abundance: .; j_gene: TRBJ2-1; CDR3nt: TGTGCCAGCAGTGAACTAGCGGGAGACTACAATGAGCAGTTCTTC; CDR3aa: CASSELAGDYNEQFF
d_gene: .; v_gene: TRBV2; abundance: few; j_gene: TRBJ2-3; CDR3nt: TGTGCCAGCAGTGAAGGCAGGCGAAATACGCAGTATTTT; CDR3aa: CASSEGRRNTQYF
d_gene: TRBD1; v_gene: TRBV28; abundance: many; j_gene: TRBJ1-2; CDR3nt: TGTGCCAGTTACAGGGGTTATGGCTACACCTTC; CDR3aa: CASYRGYGYTF
d_gene: TRBD1; v_gene: TRBV11-2; abundance: .; j_gene: TRBJ2-7; CDR3nt: TGTGCCAGCAGCAAACCCGGGACAGGGAACGAGCAGTACTTC; CDR3aa: CASSKPGTGNEQYF
d_gene: .; v_gene: TRBV30; abundance: many; j_gene: TRBJ2-3; CDR3nt: TGTGCCAGCCTCCCTAGCAAGCTTAGCACAGATACGCAGTATTTT; CDR3aa: CASLPSKLSTDTQYF
d_gene: .; v_gene: TRBV7-9; abundance: many; j_gene: TRBJ2-1; CDR3nt: TGTGCCAGCAGCCTTAGCGGCAATGAGCAGTTCTTC; CDR3aa: CASSLSGNEQFF
d_gene: TRBD2; v_gene: TRBV27; abundance: .; j_gene: TRBJ2-7; CDR3nt: TGTGCCAGCGCTAAGCGGGAGGGCCAAGGCGAGCAGTACTTC; CDR3aa: CASAKREGQGEQYF